Below are 27 T cell receptor beta chains sequenced from a single sample in a study of cytomegalovirus exposure and HLA in healthy donors. With 60 Vbeta and 13 Jbeta primers, the PCR was carried out. Generated by immunoSEQ multiplex PCR, the TCRdb table keeps only in-frame clones and is missing some. The table shows roughly 170,000 clones, with under 90% occurring only once. Sequenced input: PBMCs. These receptors were taken from a man younger than 35 in good health and CMV-seronegative.

The V call is TRBV2, the J call TRBJ2-1; the D gene is possibly TRBD1 (5 bases). The CDR3 runs to 16 residues. V lost 0 bases and J 3 bases, leaving 12 bases between the germline ends. Germline CDR1 and CDR2: SNHLY and FYNNEI. The DNA for the CDR3 is TGTGCCAGCAGTGAAGCAGCGAGGCAGGGCTACAATGAGCAGTTCTTC. Its protein product is CASSEAARQGYNEQFF.

A single count supports this clone. This chain joins TRBV7-9 and TRBJ2-1; 7 nucleotides line up with TRBD2. CDR1 SEHNR and CDR2 FQNEAQ come from the germline V gene (reference sequence). V lost 7 bases, J lost 6 bases, and 6 bases stayed unmatched. The CDR3 runs to 13 residues. CDR3 coding DNA: TGTGCCAGCACCTCCCCGGGAGGCAATGAGCAGTTCTTC. It is translated as CASTSPGGNEQFF.

V and J are TRBV29-1 and TRBJ1-1, with 7 bases aligning to TRBD1. V shed 6 bases, J shed 4 bases, and the junction held 8 bases outside the gene matches. Germline-derived CDR1 and CDR2 are SQVTM and ANQGSEA. The CDR3 is made up of 13 amino acids. The CDR3 region has the DNA TGCAGCGTGGAGGGACAGAGAGGCACTGAAGCTTTCTTT. Translating gives CSVEGQRGTEAFF.

This chain connects TRBV7-8 to TRBJ1-2; D unresolved. The V gene lost 1 base and the J gene lost 1 base, with 7 bases spanning the gap. The germline gives CDR1 SGHVS, CDR2 FQNEAQ. The CDR3 totals 14 residues. The CDR3 nucleotides are TGTGCCAGCAGCTTAGATGCAGATAACTATGGCTACACCTTC. Protein sequence: CASSLDADNYGYTF.

J is TRBJ2-1 and V is TRBV27; TRBD2 might be the D (5 bases). Looked up from germline, CDR1 is MNHEY and CDR2 is SMNVEV (reference sequence). The CDR3 totals 14 residues. Trimming removed 5 bases at V and 6 bases at J, with 14 bases between. The CDR3 DNA is TGTGCCAGCAGTGATGCAACTAGATTCAATGAGCAGTTCTTC. Translating it yields CASSDATRFNEQFF.

The chain is built from TRBV6-1 and TRBJ1-2; D might be TRBD1 (6 bases). Germline V gives CDR1 MNHNS, CDR2 SASEGT. The CDR3 runs 14 residues. Deletions cut 6 bases from V and 3 bases from J, with 14 bases between. This chain's CDR3 is CASRVQGSDYGYTF. CDR3 in DNA: TGTGCCAGCAGAGTACAGGGTTCTGACTATGGCTACACCTTC.

This clone was found a few times. This chain joins TRBV6-1 and TRBJ2-1, with D hard to call. Trimming cost V 7 bases and J 6 bases, with 16 bases left between them. The CDR3 runs to 14 residues. Germline loops: CDR1 MNHNS, CDR2 SASEGT. The CDR3 DNA reads as TGTGCCAGCATGCCCGGAATGGGCCCCAATGAGCAGTTCTTC. As protein: CASMPGMGPNEQFF.

The chain couples TRBV4-1 to TRBJ2-2; no clear D gene. Germline CDR1 MGHRA, CDR2 YSYEKL. The CDR3 totals 15 residues. V shed 0 bases and J shed 5 bases, with 10 bases lying between them. CDR3 coding DNA: TGCGCCAGCAGCCAAGAATCCCTATCTACCGGGGAGCTGTTTTTT. It yields the protein CASSQESLSTGELFF.

The chain recombines TRBV7-9 with TRBJ1-6, with 8 bases matching TRBD1. This CDR3 region has 13 residues. Germline assignment: CDR1 SEHNR and CDR2 FQNEAQ (reference sequence). V lost 7 bases and J lost 10; bases outside the gene matches: 6. As DNA, the CDR3 is TGTGCCAGCAAGGGACAGGATCGATCACCCCTCCACTTT. This translates into CASKGQDRSPLHF.

This chain links TRBV7-3 with TRBJ2-1, with D unresolved. V lost 0 bases and J 0 bases, leaving 6 bases between the germline ends. CDR1 and CDR2 from the germline V gene are SGHTA and FQGTGA. CDR3 size: 15 residues. The CDR3: CASSLTPSSYNEQFF. The CDR3 DNA is TGTGCCAGCAGCTTAACCCCTAGCTCCTACAATGAGCAGTTCTTC.

The chain recombines TRBV4-1 with TRBJ2-5; TRBD2 matches 7 bases. The junction had 6 bases not matched to a gene; V was cut back by 0 bases and J by 2 bases. Germline CDR1 reads MGHRA; CDR2 reads YSYEKL. This CDR3 is built from 16 residues. Here the CDR3 reads CASSQDPGSGQETQYF. Here the CDR3 DNA reads TGCGCCAGCAGCCAAGATCCAGGTAGCGGGCAAGAGACCCAGTACTTC.

Notes on this clone: Relative to the germline gene, one junction end is altered; a read error may explain this. The genes are TRBV5-1 and TRBJ2-7; 10 bases match TRBD2. This CDR3 is 14 amino acids long. Per germline, CDR1 SGHRS and CDR2 YFSETQ. CDR3 nucleotides: TGCGCCAGCACCGGACTAGCGGCCTCCCACGAGCAGTACTTC. The encoded protein is CASTGLAASHEQYF.

This chain uses TRBV4-1 with TRBJ2-7, with 8 bases lining up with TRBD2. The CDR3 is made up of 15 amino acids. The germline CDR1 and CDR2 sequences are MGHRA and YSYEKL. The V segment lost 2 bases and the J segment 3 bases; nucleotides outside the gene matches: 6. The CDR3 is CASSQPGLDVYEQYF. The CDR3 nucleotides are TGCGCCAGCAGCCAACCGGGACTAGACGTCTACGAGCAGTACTTC.

The V and J genes are TRBV5-4 and TRBJ2-1; TRBD2 agrees at 12 bases. There are 16 residues in the CDR3. CDR1 is SGHNT, CDR2 YYREEE, per germline (reference sequence). The J segment lost 8 bases and the V segment lost 4 bases, leaving 10 bases of the junction unmatched. CDR3 residues: CASSPPLAGGFDEQFF. CDR3 coding DNA: TGTGCCAGCAGCCCCCCCCTAGCGGGAGGGTTCGATGAGCAGTTCTTC.

V gene TRBV30 combines with J gene TRBJ1-5; D is uncertain. The CDR3 sequence is 15 residues long. The V and J ends lost 3 bases and 0 bases respectively, with 12 bases between them. Germline CDR1 and CDR2: GTSNPN and SVGIG (reference sequence). CDR3 bases: TGTGCCTGGAGCCCCGGACTCAATAGCAATCAGCCCCAGCATTTT. It yields the protein CAWSPGLNSNQPQHF.

The chain has TRBV14 and TRBJ2-1, with no clear D. The germline gives CDR1 SGHDN, CDR2 FVKESK. The CDR3 is 11 amino acids. Trimming took off 2 bases at V and 10 bases at J, with 6 bases between the two ends. The CDR3 spells CASSQYTEQFF. CDR3 bases: TGTGCCAGCAGCCAATACACAGAGCAGTTCTTC. Full variable domain (missing parts from reference TRBV14 and TRBJ2-1): EAGVTQFPSHSVIEKGQTVTLRCDPISGHDNLYWYRRVMGKEIKFLLHFVKESKQDESGMPNNRFLAERTGGTYSTLKVQPAELEDSGVYFCASSQYTEQFFGPGTRLTVL.

The V and J genes are TRBV11-2 and TRBJ1-2; no firm D call. This CDR3 region has 15 residues. Germline V gene data show CDR1 as SGHAT and CDR2 as FQNNGV. With 5 bases removed from V and 5 bases from J, the gap between germline ends came to 18 bases. The CDR3 region is CASSPGSESGYGYTF. The CDR3 bases are TGTGCCAGCAGCCCTGGGTCAGAGAGCGGGTATGGCTACACCTTC.

The chain uses TRBV9 and TRBJ2-1, with TRBD2 matching over 9 bases. This CDR3 comprises 16 residues. The germline CDR1 and CDR2 sequences are SGDLS and YYNGEE. J was trimmed by 2 bases and V by 3 bases; bases with no gene match: 6. This CDR3 is CASSDNLAGPYNEQFF. In DNA, the CDR3 is TGTGCCAGCAGCGACAACCTAGCGGGGCCCTACAATGAGCAGTTCTTC.

This clone was observed once. The chain carries TRBV2 and TRBJ2-1; 11 positions match TRBD2. V shed 11 bases, J shed 10 bases, and the junction held 13 bases outside the gene matches. The CDR3 is made up of 14 amino acids. CDR1 and CDR2 from the germline V gene are SNHLY and FYNNEI. The CDR3 region has the DNA TGTGCCTGGATAGCGGGAGGGCCCCCGGGGGAGCAGTTCTTC. It is translated as CAWIAGGPPGEQFF.

The chain uses TRBV2 and TRBJ1-2; D may be TRBD1 (5 bases). Germline V gives CDR1 SNHLY, CDR2 FYNNEI. Trimming removed 4 bases at V and 6 bases at J, with 18 bases between. The CDR3 is 15 residues long. The CDR3 region has the DNA TGTGCCAGCAGTGGGAGACAGAAACGGCTTGATGGCTACACCTTC. Protein product: CASSGRQKRLDGYTF.

J is TRBJ2-3 and V is TRBV9; 8 bases align to TRBD2. Germline CDR1 and CDR2: SGDLS and YYNGEE. V trimming: 3 bases; J trimming: 0 bases; junction bases outside the gene matches: 6. This CDR3 is 16 amino acids long. DNA for the CDR3: TGTGCCAGCAGCGCACGACTAGCGACAAGCACAGATACGCAGTATTTT. It specifies CASSARLATSTDTQYF.

This chain joins TRBV10-3 and TRBJ2-7; tentatively, D is TRBD1 (5 bases). The V gene lost 2 bases and the J gene lost 4 bases, with 12 bases spanning the gap. Germline assignment: CDR1 ENHRY and CDR2 SYGVKD. This CDR3 contains 14 residues. For the CDR3, the DNA is TGTGCCATCAGTGAGACCAGGGTCGGGTACGAGCAGTACTTC. This codes for CAISETRVGYEQYF.

The chain combines TRBV7-9 with TRBJ2-4; 13 nucleotides match TRBD2. Germline loops: CDR1 SEHNR, CDR2 FQNEAQ (reference sequence). This CDR3 spans 17 amino acids. The J segment lost 3 bases and the V segment lost 5 bases, leaving 7 bases of the junction unmatched. CDR3 nucleotide sequence: TGTGCCAGCAGCCCCGGGACTAGCGGGACCGACAAAAACATTCAGTACTTC. It is translated as CASSPGTSGTDKNIQYF.

This chain links TRBV19 with TRBJ2-7; D not resolved. From germline, CDR1 is LNHDA and CDR2 SQIVND (reference sequence). The V and J ends lost 1 base and 6 bases respectively, with 13 bases between them. The CDR3 spans 14 residues. CDR3 sequence: CASSIGGFRREQYF. The CDR3, as DNA: TGTGCCAGTAGTATAGGCGGATTTAGACGCGAGCAGTACTTC. The whole variable domain, filled in from reference TRBV19 and TRBJ2-7, reads DGGITQSPKYLFRKEGQNVTLSCEQNLNHDAMYWYRQDPGQGLRLIYYSQIVNDFQKGDIAEGYSVSREKKESFPLTVTSAQKNPTAFYLCASSIGGFRREQYFGPGTRLTVT.

The chain has TRBV4-3 and TRBJ1-5, with D possibly TRBD1 on 5 matching bases. The CDR3 sequence is 15 residues long. V lost 3 bases to trimming and J lost 5 bases, with 14 bases between them. The germline V gene has CDR1 LGHNA and CDR2 YSLEER. The CDR3 region is CASSQAWGGDQPQHF. In DNA, the CDR3 is TGCGCCAGCAGCCAGGCCTGGGGAGGGGATCAGCCCCAGCATTTT.

This chain connects TRBV6-1 to TRBJ2-3; TRBD2 is a possible D gene (5 bases). The CDR3 extends over 13 amino acids. Germline V CDR1 and CDR2: MNHNS, SASEGT. The V gene lost 3 bases and the J gene lost 4 bases, with 8 bases spanning the gap. The CDR3 DNA sequence: TGTGCCAGCAGTGACGTGGGAGCAGATACGCAGTATTTT. Translated, it gives CASSDVGADTQYF.

CDR3 DNA: TGTGCCAGCAGCGGGACAGGGAACACCGGGGAGCTGTTTTTT. Its protein is CASSGTGNTGELFF. This chain uses TRBV9 with TRBJ2-2, with TRBD1 identical over 7 bases. The CDR3 contains 14 residues. J lost 1 base, V lost 3 bases, and 0 bases had no gene match. From germline, CDR1 is SGDLS and CDR2 YYNGEE.